The 16 T cell receptor beta chains below come from one sample, sequenced in a study of shared clonotypes between healthy human individuals. The repertoire was sequenced with immunoSEQ multiplex PCR; TCRdb's copy has only in-frame clones and lacks some. The sample consists of approximately 1.1 million clones, 75% to 80% of them appearing once. The source material was memory CD4+ T cells from PBMCs. The subset: CD45RA-negative fraction. These receptors originate from a man younger than 35 in good health. Some clones in this sample may be carry-over from other donors' samples.

The rearrangement joins TRBV6-1 to TRBJ1-3, with unresolved D. CDR3 length equals 17 residues. CDR1 and CDR2 (germline): MNHNS, SASEGT. The V end was cut by 2 bases, the J end by 0 bases, with 14 bases between. The CDR3 region is CASSEMIGASSGNTIYF. CDR3 nucleotide sequence: TGTGCCAGCAGTGAAATGATTGGCGCTTCCTCTGGAAACACCATATATTTT.

CDR3 sequence reads: CASSLDLGTEAFF. The CDR3 bases are TGTGCCAGCAGTCTAGACCTCGGCACTGAAGCTTTCTTT. V usage is TRBV27 and J usage is TRBJ1-1; D remains ambiguous. Per the germline V gene, CDR1 is MNHEY and CDR2 is SMNVEV (reference sequence). This CDR3 is built from 13 residues. With 5 bases removed from V and 4 bases from J, the gap between germline ends came to 11 bases.

This chain connects TRBV7-3 to TRBJ2-1, with 7 nucleotides matching TRBD2. CDR1 and CDR2 (germline): SGHTA, FQGTGA. V lost 0 bases and J lost 5; bases outside the gene matches: 7. This CDR3 region has 16 residues. CDR3 region: CASSLTPGLTHNEQFF. For the CDR3, the DNA is TGTGCCAGCAGCTTAACCCCGGGACTAACCCACAATGAGCAGTTCTTC.

This clone came up a few times. In nucleotides, the CDR3 is TGTGCCAGCAGCGTCACCTACGAGCAGTACTTC. Protein sequence: CASSVTYEQYF. The gene calls are TRBV7-9 and TRBJ2-7, with unresolved D. CDR1 SEHNR and CDR2 FQNEAQ come from the germline V gene (reference sequence). V was shortened by 5 bases and J by 2 bases, with 4 bases between the two germline ends. CDR3 size: 11 residues.

In this sample, this clone turned up a few times. The J gene is TRBJ2-1, the V gene TRBV11-3; D is possibly TRBD1 or TRBD2 (6 bases each). The V end was cut by 1 base, the J end by 5 bases, with 15 bases between. CDR1 is SGHNT, CDR2 YENEEA, per germline. This CDR3 comprises 16 residues. The CDR3 DNA follows: TGTGCCAGCAGCTTAGGGGGGGCAGCCGCCGACAATGAGCAGTTCTTC. It codes for CASSLGGAAADNEQFF.

The rearrangement uses TRBV12-2 and TRBJ2-2; the table's D gene call, TRBD2, was not cross checked with the DNA. TRBV12-2 is a pseudogene. The CDR3 sequence is 19 residues long. In nucleotides, the CDR3 is TGTGCAAGTCGCCTCCCCTTACCCTGTCGGCGGGACCCCACCGGGGAGCTGTTTTTT. Amino acid sequence: CASRLPLPCRRDPTGELFF.

The chain recombines TRBV28 with TRBJ1-4; D is possibly TRBD1 (5 bases). Germline V CDR1 and CDR2: MDHEN, SYDVKM. V was shortened by 7 bases and J by 5 bases, with 14 bases between the two germline ends. The CDR3 contains 14 residues. CDR3 DNA sequence: TGTGCCAGCAACCCTCCCGGGGCGAATGAAAAACTGTTTTTT. Translating it yields CASNPPGANEKLFF.

Comments on this clone: A clone one base away is much larger, so this may be a read error. Other DNA sequences in the sample encode the same CDR3. V usage is TRBV5-1 and J usage is TRBJ2-5, with TRBD1 as a possible D gene (6 bases). CDR3 length: 14 amino acids. V shed 2 bases and J shed 2 bases, with 10 bases lying between them. Germline loops: CDR1 SGHRS, CDR2 YFSETQ. The CDR3: CASSLGQQQETQYF. The CDR3, as DNA: TGCGCCAGCAGCTTAGGACAGCAACAAGAGACCCAGTACTTC.

This clone has a handful of counts. This sequence joins TRBV7-2 and TRBJ1-2; TRBD1 matches 7 bases. The CDR3 runs to 11 residues. The V and J ends lost 5 bases and 11 bases, in that order; junction bases with no gene match: 5. Germline-derived CDR1 and CDR2 are SGHTA and FQGNSA. The chain's CDR3 is CASSLMGQYTF. As DNA, the CDR3 is TGTGCCAGCAGCCTGATGGGACAGTACACCTTC. Full variable domain (missing parts from reference TRBV7-2 and TRBJ1-2): GAGVSQSPSNKVTEKGKDVELRCDPISGHTALYWYRQSLGQGLEFLIYFQGNSAPDKSGLPSDRFSAERTGGSVSTLTIQRTQQEDSAVYLCASSLMGQYTFGSGTRLTVV.

This chain connects TRBV5-1 to TRBJ1-1, with a possible D match to TRBD1 (5 bases). The germline gives CDR1 SGHRS, CDR2 YFSETQ. The CDR3 spans 13 residues. Trimming pared 4 bases from V and 5 bases from J, leaving 12 bases between. The DNA for the CDR3 is TGCGCCAGCAGCGGGACCCCGGGGACTGAAGCTTTCTTT. Translating it yields CASSGTPGTEAFF.

This sequence joins TRBV29-1 and TRBJ2-2, with D perhaps matching TRBD1 or TRBD2 (6 bases each). V shed 6 bases and J shed 4 bases, with 15 bases lying between them. The CDR3 extends over 14 amino acids. Germline CDR1 is SQVTM and CDR2 is ANQGSEA. The DNA for the CDR3 is TGCAGCGTCCACGGGGGCGGTGGCACCGGGGAGCTGTTTTTT. It specifies CSVHGGGGTGELFF.

The chain carries TRBV5-6 and TRBJ1-1, with D hard to call. The CDR3 runs 13 residues. Trimming pared 4 bases from V and 2 bases from J, leaving 9 bases between. Per the germline V gene, CDR1 is SGHDT and CDR2 is YYEEEE. CDR3 nucleotides: TGTGCCAGCAGCCGGGGTCCCAACACTGAAGCTTTCTTT. Its protein product is CASSRGPNTEAFF.

The chain recombines TRBV2 with TRBJ2-1; 13 bases fit TRBD2. This CDR3 spans 14 amino acids. After removal of 6 bases from V and 9 bases from J, the junction contained 5 bases not matched to a gene. The germline V gene has CDR1 SNHLY and CDR2 FYNNEI. The CDR3 is CASRRLAGGGEQFF. CDR3 nucleotide sequence: TGTGCCAGCAGGAGACTAGCGGGAGGAGGTGAGCAGTTCTTC. Filled out from reference TRBV2 and TRBJ2-1, the complete variable domain reads EPEVTQTPSHQVTQMGQEVILRCVPISNHLYFYWYRQILGQKVEFLVSFYNNEISEKSEIFDDQFSVERPDGSNFTLKIRSTKLEDSAMYFCASRRLAGGGEQFFGPGTRLTVL.

The chain is built from TRBV2 and TRBJ2-7; the D is unclear. The CDR3 has 13 residues. The V and J ends lost 4 bases and 1 base respectively, with 8 bases between them. CDR1 SNHLY and CDR2 FYNNEI come from the germline V gene. The CDR3 spells CASSGTRSYEQYF. DNA of the CDR3: TGTGCCAGCAGTGGGACCCGGTCCTACGAGCAGTACTTC. Drawing the rest from reference TRBV2 and TRBJ2-7, the complete variable domain is EPEVTQTPSHQVTQMGQEVILRCVPISNHLYFYWYRQILGQKVEFLVSFYNNEISEKSEIFDDQFSVERPDGSNFTLKIRSTKLEDSAMYFCASSGTRSYEQYFGPGTRLTVT.

The V and J genes are TRBV27 and TRBJ2-2, with 9 positions matching TRBD1. Per germline, CDR1 MNHEY and CDR2 SMNVEV (reference sequence). Unmatched junction bases numbered 11, after V lost 6 bases and J lost 6 bases. CDR3 length: 16 residues. DNA for the CDR3: TGTGCCAGCAGGATTGCCGGGACAGGGTATGCCGGGGAGCTGTTTTTT. Translation: CASRIAGTGYAGELFF.

This clone showed up many times. Within the sample, other DNA sequences also encode this same CDR3. The chain employs TRBV5-1 and TRBJ2-7; 11 bases fit TRBD2. This CDR3 region has 14 residues. V dropped 5 bases and J dropped 2; count of bases not matched to a gene: 3. Germline values: CDR1 SGHRS, CDR2 YFSETQ. CDR3 residues: CASSETSGTYEQYF. CDR3 bases: TGCGCCAGCAGTGAGACTAGCGGGACCTACGAGCAGTACTTC.